This entry concerns a single T cell receptor (beta chain). Its antigen is unknown. The CDR3 is made up of 12 amino acids. The germline V and J ends were trimmed by 2 bases and 4 bases, with 2 bases remaining between them. Germline V gives CDR1 MNHEY, CDR2 SVGAGI. The data are from a study of shared clonotypes between healthy human individuals. Broader study findings: Incomplete sequencing of sorted subsets was indicated by rarefaction despite large depth.

Donors, healthy HIV-negative adults, lacked recent acute infections or vaccinations. Method: immunoSEQ multiplex PCR; TCRdb's copy keeps in-frame clones and lacks some. The profile shows about 2.4 million clones, more than 90% of them singletons. The origin of this receptor is a man younger than 35 in good health. Material: naive CD4+ T cells sorted from blood. Subset: CD45RA+ positively selected. This chain uses TRBV6-5 with TRBJ2-2; the D is unclear. CDR3 region: CASSYPTGELFF. The CDR3 region has the DNA TGTGCCAGCAGTTACCCCACCGGGGAGCTGTTTTTT.